This entry features one TCR beta chain sequence. The antigen remains unidentified. These data belong to a study of human T cells and chemical hapten exposure. Study overall: 2% DPC applied to an approximately 2 cm by approximately 2 cm arm area sensitized donors. The study patch tested 0.01% DPC on the upper back and read results at 6 days. The study's findings and limits: Relative to controls, expanded TCRs formed significantly more large CDR3 similarity clusters.

This sample's time point: patch test 1, 2 weeks after DPC sensitization. Treatment noted: therapeutic diphenylcyclopropenone sensitization with weekly scalp DPC. Unfractionated whole blood was the source of the extracted total RNA. Individual cDNA molecules in this library carried unique molecular identifiers. In TCRdb, the RACE reads were re-called with MiXCR into one record per CDR3 protein. The table records around 39,000 distinct CDR3 sequences, around 6.5% of them present only once. V gave up 0 bases and J gave up 5 bases, with 11 bases separating them. CDR1 LNHNV and CDR2 YYDKDF come from the germline V gene (reference sequence). The CDR3 is 14 amino acids.

This specimen was whole blood, taken in connection with sensitization to the hapten diphenylcyclopropenone (DPC). This receptor was obtained from a woman aged 25 to 39 with alopecia areata. Some clones in this sample may be carry-over from other donors' samples. The chain has TRBV15 and TRBJ2-7, with D possibly being TRBD1 (5 bases). The CDR3 bases are TGTGCCACCAGCAGAGATCTAGGGGTCGACGAGCAGTACTTC. Its translation is CATSRDLGVDEQYF.